This entry is about one TCR beta chain. This record comes from a study of blood T cell repertoires in COVID-19. Produced via immunoSEQ multiplex PCR; TCRdb's table is partial and in-frame only. The repertoire has roughly 150,000 clones, more than 80% of them found once; the top ten carry roughly 3.2%. The V end lost 2 bases, the J end lost 8 bases, and 4 bases lay between the germline ends. The CDR3 totals 12 residues. Per the germline V gene, CDR1 is MNHEY and CDR2 is SMNVEV (reference sequence). This receptor was identified in a woman aged 55-69 years with active COVID-19. V usage is TRBV27 and J usage is TRBJ1-6; D ambiguous. The sample comprised peripheral blood. CDR3 DNA: TGTGCCAGCAGTTTACAGGATTCACCCCTCCACTTT. It is translated as CASSLQDSPLHF.